The 22 T cell receptor beta chains presented below share a single source sample, sequenced in a study of technical replicates of blood from a handful of donors (dated by TCRdb to 2016 to 2017). Preparation of the library involved the immunoSEQ multiplex PCR assay. TCRdb took this table from immuneACCESS and kept in-frame rearrangements with V and J called. Such tables lack part of the clones; where checked against another copy, unresolved V genes explain under half of the gap, and the rest is unexplained. Within this sample are about 83,000 clones, with about 94% of them counted one time only. 0.25% of the sample is in the top ten clones. The sequencing input was T cells isolated from PBMCs. These receptors were taken from a human donor in good health.

This chain uses TRBV5-4 with TRBJ2-2; 8 bases match TRBD2. There are 15 residues in the CDR3. The V gene's germline CDR1 is SGHNT and CDR2 YYREEE (reference sequence). The V segment lost 4 bases and the J segment 0 bases; nucleotides outside the gene matches: 2. Here the CDR3 reads CASSTGGANTGELFF. Written as DNA, the CDR3 is TGTGCCAGCAGCACCGGGGGGGCGAACACCGGGGAGCTGTTTTTT.

The V and J genes are TRBV29-1 and TRBJ2-3, with 10 nucleotides matching TRBD2. The CDR3 consists of 13 residues. Germline V gene data show CDR1 as SQVTM and CDR2 as ANQGSEA. After removal of 6 bases from V and 4 bases from J, the junction contained 4 bases not matched to a gene. The CDR3 DNA is TGCAGCGTCTTACTAGCGGGACCAGATACGCAGTATTTT. Protein sequence: CSVLLAGPDTQYF.

The V gene is TRBV14, the J gene TRBJ2-7; D perhaps matches TRBD2 (6 bases). Germline V lookup: CDR1 SGHDN, CDR2 FVKESK. This CDR3 comprises 13 residues. V lost 3 bases and J 10 bases, leaving 16 bases between the germline ends. The CDR3: CASSQLGLFGQYF. The CDR3 DNA is TGTGCCAGCAGCCAGCTGGGACTCTTCGGCCAGTACTTC. Using reference TRBV14 and TRBJ2-7 for the parts outside the CDR3, the full variable domain is EAGVTQFPSHSVIEKGQTVTLRCDPISGHDNLYWYRRVMGKEIKFLLHFVKESKQDESGMPNNRFLAERTGGTYSTLKVQPAELEDSGVYFCASSQLGLFGQYFGPGTRLTVT.

This clone was counted a single time. The V call is TRBV6-5, the J call TRBJ2-1; D gene unclear. The germline V gene encodes CDR1 MNHEY and CDR2 SVGAGI. The V gene lost 10 bases and the J gene lost 10 bases, with 11 bases spanning the gap. The CDR3 length is 10 residues. The CDR3: CAITNGEQFF. The DNA of the CDR3 is TGTGCCATCACGAACGGGGAGCAGTTCTTC.

CDR3 sequence reads: CASSQGRRTDQSLAKNIQYF. The CDR3 DNA reads TGCGCCAGCAGCCAAGGGAGAAGGACAGACCAAAGTTTAGCCAAAAACATTCAGTACTTC. This chain joins TRBV4-1 and TRBJ2-4; tentative D call: TRBD1 (6 bases). V dropped 1 base and J dropped 0 bases, with 22 bases sitting between them. CDR3 length equals 20 residues. Germline loops: CDR1 MGHRA, CDR2 YSYEKL.

The chain recombines TRBV5-4 with TRBJ2-3; 9 bases match TRBD2. The CDR3 is made up of 15 amino acids. Germline CDR1 is SGHNT and CDR2 is YYREEE (reference sequence). V shed 4 bases and J 0 bases; nucleotides not matched to a gene: 3. CDR3: CASSRGGASTDTQYF. The CDR3 DNA sequence: TGTGCCAGCAGCCGCGGGGGGGCAAGCACAGATACGCAGTATTTT. The full variable domain, in which reference TRBV5-4 and TRBJ2-3 provide the parts outside the CDR3, is ETGVTQSPTHLIKTRGQQVTLRCSSQSGHNTVSWYQQALGQGPQFIFQYYREEENGRGNFPPRFSGLQFPNYSSELNVNALELDDSALYLCASSRGGASTDTQYFGPGTRLTVL.

This clone occurred a few times. The J gene is TRBJ2-5, the V gene TRBV5-1; a possible D gene is TRBD2 (5 bases). The CDR3 extends over 14 amino acids. Germline values: CDR1 SGHRS, CDR2 YFSETQ. The V end lost 4 bases, the J end lost 5 bases, and 15 bases lay between the germline ends. DNA for the CDR3: TGCGCCAGCAGCCCCGCGTCTAGCTACGAGACCCAGTACTTC. Translation: CASSPASSYETQYF.

The chain couples TRBV19 to TRBJ1-1; D possibly corresponds to TRBD1 (5 bases). With 10 bases removed from V and 11 bases from J, the gap between germline ends came to 14 bases. The CDR3 length is 10 residues. Germline CDR1 is LNHDA and CDR2 is SQIVND (reference sequence). For the CDR3, the DNA is TGTGCCACTACAGGCGAGTTGGCTTTCTTT. Residues: CATTGELAFF.

The J gene is TRBJ1-2, the V gene TRBV27; D may be TRBD1 (5 bases). CDR1 is MNHEY, CDR2 SMNVEV, per germline (reference sequence). The CDR3 covers 13 residues. Trimming removed 4 bases at V and 4 bases at J, with 10 bases between. CDR3 nucleotide sequence: TGTGCCAGCAGTTCAGGGTATGGCTATGGCTACACCTTC. Its protein is CASSSGYGYGYTF.

The chain combines TRBV27 with TRBJ2-7; TRBD1 agrees at 7 bases. V was pared by 7 bases and J by 0 bases, with 15 bases of the junction left unmatched. This CDR3 contains 17 residues. CDR1 and CDR2 from the germline V gene are MNHEY and SMNVEV (reference sequence). CDR3 nucleotides: TGTGCCAGCACCACCAGGACGGGGACAGAATACTCCTACGAGCAGTACTTC. This codes for CASTTRTGTEYSYEQYF.

The gene calls are TRBV6-1 and TRBJ2-7; maybe TRBD1 (6 bases). The CDR3 runs to 16 residues. Trimming took 4 bases from V and 3 from J, leaving 19 bases between them. Germline lookup yields CDR1 MNHNS and CDR2 SASEGT. CDR3 residues: CASSAFPRTVNYEQYF. The CDR3 DNA follows: TGTGCCAGCAGTGCTTTCCCAAGGACAGTGAACTACGAGCAGTACTTC.

The gene calls are TRBV6-1 and TRBJ2-7; D perhaps matches TRBD2 (5 bases). V was shortened by 1 base and J by 4 bases, with 14 bases between the two germline ends. Germline V gene sequence: CDR1 MNHNS, CDR2 SASEGT. CDR3 length: 15 residues. CDR3 sequence (DNA): TGTGCCAGCAGTGAAGAGGCCCTGGACTTTTACGAGCAGTACTTC. Translation gives CASSEEALDFYEQYF.

The chain is built from TRBV6-1 and TRBJ2-1; no reliable D call. V was cut by 8 bases and J by 0 bases, with 8 bases left in between. CDR1 MNHNS and CDR2 SASEGT come from the germline V gene. The CDR3 loop spans 13 amino acids. The DNA of the CDR3 is TGTGCCAGCTGGCGGCGCTCCTACAATGAGCAGTTCTTC. Its protein is CASWRRSYNEQFF.

This rearrangement joins TRBV30 to TRBJ2-7, with a weak D call TRBD2 (5 bases). V was clipped by 0 bases and J by 9 bases, with 18 bases between them. This CDR3 spans 14 amino acids. In germline, CDR1 is GTSNPN, CDR2 SVGIG (reference sequence). CDR3 nucleotide sequence: TGTGCCTGGAGTGTAGGGATCCCGGACGGAGGGCAGTACTTC. Its translation: CAWSVGIPDGGQYF.

The chain joins TRBV6-1 to TRBJ1-1; 9 bases fit TRBD1. This CDR3 spans 14 amino acids. CDR1 MNHNS and CDR2 SASEGT come from the germline V gene. Trimming took 7 bases from V and 1 from J; bases not matched to a gene: 4. The CDR3 sequence: CASNRGQGNTEAFF. CDR3 DNA: TGTGCCAGCAACAGGGGGCAGGGGAACACTGAAGCTTTCTTT.

The V and J genes are TRBV6-1 and TRBJ1-1; D gene ambiguous. The CDR3 totals 15 residues. Germline CDR1 and CDR2: MNHNS and SASEGT. The germline V and J ends were trimmed by 1 base and 2 bases, with 11 bases remaining between them. Written as DNA, the CDR3 is TGTGCCAGCAGTGAAGGTATTCAGATTAACACTGAAGCTTTCTTT. Translating it yields CASSEGIQINTEAFF.

The chain employs TRBV7-9 and TRBJ2-1, with TRBD2 matching 13 bases. Germline trimming cut 3 bases from V and 4 bases from J; bases unmatched to any gene: 0. Looked up from germline, CDR1 is SEHNR and CDR2 is FQNEAQ (reference sequence). The CDR3 totals 15 residues. The CDR3 DNA sequence: TGTGCCAGCAGCTTGGGACTAGCGGGATACAATGAGCAGTTCTTC. Protein sequence: CASSLGLAGYNEQFF.

This rearrangement joins TRBV19 to TRBJ1-5, with 7 positions matching TRBD1. V lost 5 bases to trimming and J lost 0 bases; unmatched junction nucleotides: 16. This CDR3 contains 19 residues. CDR1 and CDR2 (germline): LNHDA, SQIVND (reference sequence). The CDR3 nucleotides read TGTGCCAGTAGTCCCAGGAGCCGGGACAGCCCTTATAGCAATCAGCCCCAGCATTTT. Translating it yields CASSPRSRDSPYSNQPQHF.

The chain recombines TRBV29-1 with TRBJ2-1; 12 positions match TRBD1. J was trimmed by 8 bases and V by 7 bases; bases with no gene match: 12. The V gene's germline CDR1 is SQVTM and CDR2 ANQGSEA. CDR3 length: 15 amino acids. The CDR3 nucleotides are TGCAGCGGACGGGGACAGGGGGCCGGCGCGGATGAGCAGTTCTTC. Its protein is CSGRGQGAGADEQFF.

The J gene is TRBJ1-1, the V gene TRBV19, with D possibly being TRBD1 (5 bases). Germline CDR1 reads LNHDA; CDR2 reads SQIVND (reference sequence). The CDR3 covers 13 residues. V lost 2 bases and J 5 bases, leaving 9 bases between the germline ends. This chain's CDR3 is CASSIKGNTEAFF. CDR3 DNA: TGTGCCAGTAGTATAAAGGGGAATACTGAAGCTTTCTTT.

The rearrangement uses TRBV15 and TRBJ2-3; 8 positions agree with TRBD1. CDR1 is LNHNV and CDR2 is YYDKDF in the germline V gene (reference sequence). The CDR3 covers 17 residues. The V gene end was trimmed by 1 base and the J gene end by 6 bases; junction bases not matched to a gene: 12. The CDR3 DNA reads as TGTGCCACCAGCAGAGGTCAGGGGGCCTTGGTAACCGATACGCAGTATTTT. It specifies CATSRGQGALVTDTQYF.

The chain uses TRBV14 and TRBJ2-2, with a tentative D call TRBD1 (6 bases). CDR1 and CDR2 from the germline V gene are SGHDN and FVKESK. Trimming took off 5 bases at V and 8 bases at J, with 21 bases between the two ends. There are 16 residues in the CDR3. Written as DNA, the CDR3 is TGTGCCAGCAGCTCAAGCCCAGGGGCGCGAGCTGGGGAGCTGTTTTTT. Translating it yields CASSSSPGARAGELFF.